This T cell receptor (beta chain) was profiled in a study of T cell responses to AZD1222 COVID-19 vaccine. As for the study in general: Second doses that came at about 4 or about 12 weeks were put together.

Libraries were prepared by immunoSEQ multiplex PCR; TCRdb keeps only in-frame clonotypes and omits some of them. The sample gives about 53,000 clones, roughly 84% of which show up once; over 25% is in the top ten. Study observations and caveats: A rise in Spike-specific TCR breadth and depth followed two AZD1222 doses. At baseline, just a handful of AZD1222 recipients tested seropositive. The donor group comprised mostly white British people and more females; the analysis possibly underestimated clonal diversity.

As regards this clone: Its antigen remains unknown.

This TCR derives from an adult in good health. The material sequenced was peripheral blood, taken on day 0 of AZD1222 vaccination.

CDR3 bases: TGTGCCAGCAGTTCGGCTGCTAACTATGGCTACACCTTC. Protein sequence: CASSSAANYGYTF. The V and J genes are TRBV27 and TRBJ1-2; D is ambiguous. The CDR3 runs to 13 residues. V lost 4 bases and J 0 bases, leaving 6 bases between the germline ends. Per germline, CDR1 MNHEY and CDR2 SMNVEV (reference sequence).